This paragraph covers one T cell receptor (beta chain) sequence. The antigen is unknown. This CDR3 has 15 residues. V lost 1 base to trimming and J lost 8 bases, with 18 bases between them. Germline CDR1 and CDR2: SNHLY and FYNNEI. This entry belongs to a study of cytomegalovirus exposure and HLA in healthy donors. Study-wide results and limits: Among TCR sequences, most were rare, though some public TCRs appeared in many donors. According to reports, the classifier identified cytomegalovirus status with high specificity and sensitivity. TCR beta sequences numbering around 15,000 were associated with HLA alleles at 0.05 false discovery rate in a later analysis. Among CMV-associated TCR beta chains, most appeared HLA-restricted in a later analysis.

PCR involved 60 Vbeta and 13 Jbeta primers. Sequencing used immunoSEQ multiplex PCR; TCRdb keeps in-frame clones, though not all of them. The data contain around 150,000 clones, roughly four fifths of them singletons. This sequence joins TRBV2 and TRBJ2-7; D is unresolved. The origin of this receptor is a man aged 35-49 years in good health and CMV-seronegative. The sequenced material came from PBMCs. The CDR3 sequence is CASSEEAGRILKQYF. The CDR3 region has the DNA TGTGCCAGCAGTGAAGAGGCAGGTAGGATCTTAAAGCAGTACTTC.